The 21 T cell receptor beta chains presented below share a single source sample, sequenced in a study of T cell changes during pregnancy in multiple sclerosis. TCRdb's copy holds only in-frame clones and misses some; the assay was immunoSEQ multiplex PCR. This table holds 70,000 to 90,000 clones, about 90% found once. The sequencing here drew on PBMCs, taken in the first trimester of pregnancy. The origin of the receptors is a female donor in good health, serving as a control in a pregnancy study. Some clones in this sample may be carry-over from other donors' samples.

V is TRBV19 and J is TRBJ2-1, with 8 bases matching TRBD1. Germline CDR1 is LNHDA and CDR2 is SQIVND (reference sequence). V lost 4 bases and J lost 6; bases outside the gene matches: 14. This CDR3 is built from 17 residues. CDR3 region: CASSRRRGQAASNEQFF. DNA for the CDR3: TGTGCCAGTAGTAGAAGAAGGGGACAGGCCGCCTCCAATGAGCAGTTCTTC.

The gene calls are TRBV4-3 and TRBJ1-1, with 9 nucleotides matching TRBD1. Germline CDR1 LGHNA, CDR2 YSLEER. The V gene end was trimmed by 4 bases and the J gene end by 4 bases; junction bases not matched to a gene: 4. CDR3 length: 14 residues. CDR3 in DNA: TGCGCCAGCAGCCCCCAGACAGGGGGCACTGAAGCTTTCTTT. Translation: CASSPQTGGTEAFF.

This clone was seen a single time. The chain combines TRBV11-3 with TRBJ2-1, with 10 bases that match TRBD2. After removal of 5 bases from V and 6 bases from J, the junction contained 10 bases not matched to a gene. The CDR3 is 16 residues long. Germline values: CDR1 SGHNT, CDR2 YENEEA. CDR3 nucleotide sequence: TGTGCCAGCAGCCAAGTTAGCGGGGGGCCCCTCAATGAGCAGTTCTTC. This encodes CASSQVSGGPLNEQFF.

The chain uses TRBV5-1 and TRBJ2-1; D is possibly TRBD1 (5 bases). The CDR3 runs to 15 residues. V lost 0 bases and J lost 0, with 7 bases in between. In germline, CDR1 is SGHRS, CDR2 YFSETQ. CDR3: CASSLEGPSYNEQFF. CDR3 nucleotides: TGCGCCAGCAGCTTGGAGGGGCCCTCCTACAATGAGCAGTTCTTC. The variable domain in full, completed from reference TRBV5-1 and TRBJ2-1, reads KAGVTQTPRYLIKTRGQQVTLSCSPISGHRSVSWYQQTPGQGLQFLFEYFSETQRNKGNFPGRFSGRQFSNSRSEMNVSTLELGDSALYLCASSLEGPSYNEQFFGPGTRLTVL.

The gene calls are TRBV4-1 and TRBJ1-2; possibly TRBD1 for D (6 bases). The germline V and J ends were trimmed by 2 bases and 5 bases, with 12 bases remaining between them. CDR1 and CDR2 from the germline V gene are MGHRA and YSYEKL. This CDR3 is 14 amino acids long. CDR3 in amino acids: CASSQLTGSYGYTF. The CDR3 DNA sequence: TGCGCCAGCAGCCAATTAACAGGGAGTTATGGCTACACCTTC.

The chain combines TRBV19 with TRBJ1-2; 7 positions match TRBD1. V gave up 5 bases and J gave up 5 bases; unmatched junction bases: 5. CDR1 and CDR2 (germline): LNHDA, SQIVND (reference sequence). This CDR3 has 13 residues. The CDR3 is CASSRTGLYGYTF. The CDR3 DNA reads TGTGCCAGTAGTCGGACAGGCCTGTATGGCTACACCTTC.

V is TRBV6-5 and J is TRBJ2-1, with 14 bases that match TRBD2. V shed 5 bases, J shed 4 bases, and the junction held 1 base outside the gene matches. Per the germline V gene, CDR1 is MNHEY and CDR2 is SVGAGI. The CDR3 has 15 residues. The CDR3 protein is CASSRTSGGYNEQFF. As DNA, the CDR3 is TGTGCCAGCAGTAGGACTAGCGGGGGGTACAATGAGCAGTTCTTC.

This clone occurred once. The V call is TRBV6-1, the J call TRBJ1-4; 8 bases are shared with TRBD1. V shed 5 bases, J shed 3 bases, and the junction held 5 bases outside the gene matches. The CDR3 is made up of 15 amino acids. CDR1 and CDR2 from the germline V gene are MNHNS and SASEGT. CDR3 region: CASSKPGQANEKLFF. The CDR3 bases are TGTGCCAGCAGTAAGCCGGGACAGGCTAATGAAAAACTGTTTTTT.

The chain uses TRBV28 and TRBJ2-3, with D hard to call. V was trimmed by 3 bases and J by 6 bases, leaving 7 bases between them. The CDR3 length is 12 residues. Germline V gene data show CDR1 as MDHEN and CDR2 as SYDVKM. This chain's CDR3 is CASSFVPDTQYF. The CDR3 coding sequence is TGTGCCAGCAGTTTTGTCCCTGATACGCAGTATTTT.

The chain links TRBV27 to TRBJ2-3; 8 nucleotides agree with TRBD1. The CDR3 is 14 residues long. Germline CDR1 is MNHEY and CDR2 is SMNVEV (reference sequence). After removal of 8 bases from V and 1 base from J, the junction contained 5 bases not matched to a gene. CDR3 protein: CASGWTGRTDTQYF. The CDR3 coding sequence is TGTGCCAGCGGTTGGACAGGGCGCACAGATACGCAGTATTTT.

The CDR3 nucleotides are TGTGCCAGCAGTCCACCACTGGGGACTAGCGGGGAAGACACAGATACGCAGTATTTT. Its translation: CASSPPLGTSGEDTDTQYF. The chain is built from TRBV27 and TRBJ2-3; TRBD2 aligns across 13 bases. With 5 bases clipped from V and 2 bases from J, the junction kept 13 bases outside the gene matches. CDR1 and CDR2 (germline): MNHEY, SMNVEV (reference sequence). The CDR3 covers 19 residues.

V and J are TRBV5-8 and TRBJ1-1; 10 nucleotides agree with TRBD1. Germline lookup yields CDR1 SGHTS and CDR2 YDEGEE. The CDR3 has 15 residues. With V trimmed by 4 bases and J by 7 bases, 10 bases remained unmatched. CDR3 protein: CASSTDRGLYSEAFF. CDR3 in DNA: TGTGCCAGCAGCACCGACAGGGGGCTCTATAGTGAAGCTTTCTTT. Drawing the rest from reference TRBV5-8 and TRBJ1-1, the complete variable domain is EAGVTQSPTHLIKTRGQQATLRCSPISGHTSVYWYQQALGLGLQFLLWYDEGEERNRGNFPPRFSGRQFPNYSSELNVNALELEDSALYLCASSTDRGLYSEAFFGQGTRLTVV.

The gene calls are TRBV7-2 and TRBJ2-1; 11 bases match TRBD1. Germline CDR1 reads SGHTA; CDR2 reads FQGNSA. V lost 6 bases and J lost 4; bases outside the gene matches: 8. The length of the CDR3 is 16 residues. This CDR3 is CASRVLGQGGYNEQFF. CDR3 bases: TGTGCCAGCAGGGTCCTGGGACAGGGGGGGTACAATGAGCAGTTCTTC.

This clone was seen a handful of times. The chain links TRBV7-3 to TRBJ2-1; 11 nucleotides align to TRBD2. This CDR3 is 14 amino acids long. CDR1 SGHTA and CDR2 FQGTGA come from the germline V gene. The junction had 4 bases not matched to a gene; V was cut back by 4 bases and J by 8 bases. Here the CDR3 reads CASSSSGRRDEQFF. CDR3 DNA sequence: TGTGCCAGCAGCTCTAGCGGGAGGCGGGATGAGCAGTTCTTC.

The rearrangement uses TRBV6-5 and TRBJ1-5; weak D call: TRBD1 (5 bases). The CDR3 is made up of 15 amino acids. V was cut by 8 bases and J by 3 bases, with 17 bases left in between. From germline, CDR1 is MNHEY and CDR2 SVGAGI. CDR3 coding DNA: TGTGCCAGCCGAAGATGGGGGGGTAACAATCAGCCCCAGCATTTT. It specifies CASRRWGGNNQPQHF.

This clone occurred once. V and J are TRBV5-6 and TRBJ2-3, with 8 bases that match TRBD2. The CDR3 consists of 16 residues. V was pared by 4 bases and J by 2 bases, with 9 bases of the junction left unmatched. Germline V CDR1 and CDR2: SGHDT, YYEEEE. The CDR3 loop reads CASSPRLARYTDTQYF. CDR3 in DNA: TGTGCCAGCAGCCCTCGACTAGCGCGCTACACAGATACGCAGTATTTT.

The gene calls are TRBV11-2 and TRBJ2-7; 10 bases are a match to TRBD1. The trim removed 1 base at V and 2 bases at J, leaving 2 bases unmatched. This CDR3 is 15 amino acids long. CDR1 is SGHAT and CDR2 is FQNNGV in the germline V gene. CDR3 bases: TGTGCCAGCAGCTTAGTCGACAGGGGGCCCTACGAGCAGTACTTC. It specifies CASSLVDRGPYEQYF. The whole variable domain, filled in from reference TRBV11-2 and TRBJ2-7, reads EAGVAQSPRYKIIEKRQSVAFWCNPISGHATLYWYQQILGQGPKLLIQFQNNGVVDDSQLPKDRFSAERLKGVDSTLKIQPAKLEDSAVYLCASSLVDRGPYEQYFGPGTRLTVT.

The rearrangement uses TRBV5-4 and TRBJ2-5; D is possibly TRBD1 (6 bases). This CDR3 contains 15 residues. Looked up from germline, CDR1 is SGHNT and CDR2 is YYREEE (reference sequence). The V gene lost 2 bases and the J gene lost 5 bases, with 16 bases spanning the gap. The DNA for the CDR3 is TGTGCCAGCAGCTTCAGGGGCGCCTTCGGTGAGACCCAGTACTTC. The encoded protein is CASSFRGAFGETQYF.

The gene calls are TRBV7-2 and TRBJ1-2; D perhaps matches TRBD1 (5 bases). The CDR3 spans 13 residues. The germline gives CDR1 SGHTA, CDR2 FQGNSA. V lost 5 bases, J lost 1 base, and 8 bases lay in between. Here the CDR3 DNA reads TGTGCCAGCAGCCCAGACAGTAACTATGGCTACACCTTC. It yields the protein CASSPDSNYGYTF.

The chain has TRBV4-1 and TRBJ1-2; D perhaps matches TRBD1 (6 bases). Germline lookup yields CDR1 MGHRA and CDR2 YSYEKL. Trimming removed 0 bases at V and 7 bases at J, with 15 bases between. The CDR3 is made up of 15 amino acids. The CDR3 region has the DNA TGCGCCAGCAGCCAAGAAGGTCGGGGGGGCCGTGGCTACACCTTC. Amino acid sequence: CASSQEGRGGRGYTF.

The rearrangement uses TRBV15 and TRBJ2-6; D might be TRBD1 (6 bases). The CDR3 totals 18 residues. Trimming removed 0 bases at V and 0 bases at J, with 12 bases between. Germline values: CDR1 LNHNV, CDR2 YYDKDF (reference sequence). CDR3 sequence reads: CATSRDLDSLSGANVLTF. DNA of the CDR3: TGTGCCACCAGCAGAGATTTGGACAGCCTCTCTGGGGCCAACGTCCTGACTTTC.